A selection of T cell receptor beta chains follows, all from one sample in a study of blood T cell repertoires in COVID-19. The data were produced by immunoSEQ multiplex PCR, yet TCRdb's version contains in-frame clones alone and is incomplete. Of some 250,000 clones in the sample, approximately 91% are singletons; the top ten hold approximately 1.2%. The sample comprised PBMCs or T cells enriched from blood (not recorded which). Every receptor here comes from a human donor in a cohort exposed to, infected with or recovered from COVID-19 (not recorded which). The donor label of this sample is uncertain. The CDR3 runs from the conserved cysteine through the conserved F or W. D genes are given only for firm matches. Not every row has a clone size; where given, it reads once, few, many or a size class.

v_gene: TRBV5-1
d_gene: TRBD1
abundance: few
j_gene: TRBJ1-4
CDR3aa: CASSYGTEKEKLFF
CDR3nt: TGCGCCAGCAGCTACGGGACAGAGAAGGAAAAACTGTTTTTT

v_gene: TRBV11-2
d_gene: NA
abundance: NA
j_gene: TRBJ2-7
CDR3aa: CASSPDRGDEQYF
CDR3nt: TGTGCCAGCAGCCCGGATAGGGGCGACGAGCAGTACTTC

v_gene: TRBV11-3
d_gene: NA
abundance: NA
j_gene: TRBJ2-7
CDR3aa: CASSLDTGYEQYF
CDR3nt: TGTGCCAGCAGCTTAGATACAGGCTACGAGCAGTACTTC

v_gene: TRBV6-5
d_gene: TRBD1
abundance: NA
j_gene: TRBJ2-7
CDR3aa: CAGQGYEQYF
CDR3nt: TGTGCCGGACAGGGTTACGAGCAGTACTTC

v_gene: TRBV19
d_gene: TRBD1
abundance: once
j_gene: TRBJ2-7
CDR3aa: CASSGSGTGTGEQYF
CDR3nt: TGTGCCAGTAGTGGATCCGGGACAGGGACGGGGGAGCAGTACTTC

v_gene: TRBV5-4
d_gene: TRBD1
abundance: NA
j_gene: TRBJ2-2
CDR3aa: CASSSRTGWNTGELFF
CDR3nt: TGTGCCAGCAGCTCACGGACAGGCTGGAACACCGGGGAGCTGTTTTTT

v_gene: TRBV11-2
d_gene: TRBD1
abundance: NA
j_gene: TRBJ2-2
CDR3aa: CASSHNRGTGELFF
CDR3nt: TGTGCCAGCAGCCACAACAGGGGCACCGGGGAGCTGTTTTTT

v_gene: TRBV10-3
d_gene: TRBD1
abundance: NA
j_gene: TRBJ2-1
CDR3aa: CAISPTGFVLQFF
CDR3nt: TGTGCCATCAGCCCGACAGGGTTTGTCCTTCAGTTCTTC

v_gene: TRBV6-1
d_gene: NA
abundance: once
j_gene: TRBJ2-1
CDR3aa: CASSEPGISEFF
CDR3nt: TGTGCCAGCAGTGAACCGGGTATATCGGAGTTCTTC

v_gene: TRBV18
d_gene: NA
abundance: NA
j_gene: TRBJ1-1
CDR3aa: CASSPNRAEAFF
CDR3nt: TGTGCCAGCTCACCGAACCGAGCTGAAGCTTTCTTT

v_gene: TRBV30
d_gene: TRBD1
abundance: NA
j_gene: TRBJ1-1
CDR3aa: CAWIRGQANTEAFF
CDR3nt: TGTGCCTGGATCCGAGGACAGGCGAACACTGAAGCTTTCTTT

v_gene: TRBV9
d_gene: NA
abundance: NA
j_gene: TRBJ2-3
CDR3aa: CGISGGRATDTQYF
CDR3nt: TGTGGCATCTCCGGGGGTAGGGCAACAGATACGCAGTATTTT

v_gene: TRBV5-1
d_gene: TRBD1
abundance: few
j_gene: TRBJ2-5
CDR3aa: CASSLAGTGLETQYF
CDR3nt: TGCGCCAGCAGCTTAGCCGGGACAGGGCTGGAGACCCAGTACTTC

v_gene: TRBV2
d_gene: NA
abundance: NA
j_gene: TRBJ2-7
CDR3aa: CASRAGLFPYEQYF
CDR3nt: TGTGCCAGCCGCGCTGGTCTCTTCCCCTACGAGCAGTACTTC

v_gene: TRBV10-1
d_gene: TRBD1
abundance: NA
j_gene: TRBJ1-1
CDR3aa: CASPGQHILEAFF
CDR3nt: TGCGCCAGCCCGGGACAGCACATCCTTGAAGCTTTCTTT

v_gene: TRBV5-5
d_gene: NA
abundance: NA
j_gene: TRBJ1-1
CDR3aa: CASRTPGKGAEAFF
CDR3nt: TGTGCCAGCAGAACACCGGGCAAAGGGGCTGAAGCTTTCTTT

v_gene: TRBV6-5
d_gene: TRBD1
abundance: few
j_gene: TRBJ1-5
CDR3aa: CASSSIYRGHQPQHF
CDR3nt: TGTGCCAGCAGTTCCATTTACAGGGGGCATCAGCCCCAGCATTTT

v_gene: TRBV6-5
d_gene: NA
abundance: NA
j_gene: TRBJ1-5
CDR3aa: CASKWRGDSNQPQHF
CDR3nt: TGTGCCAGCAAGTGGAGGGGCGATAGCAATCAGCCCCAGCATTTT

v_gene: TRBV27
d_gene: NA
abundance: NA
j_gene: TRBJ1-2
CDR3aa: CASSHPGATYGYTF
CDR3nt: TGTGCCAGCAGTCACCCAGGGGCGACCTATGGCTACACCTTC

v_gene: TRBV2
d_gene: NA
abundance: NA
j_gene: TRBJ2-7
CDR3aa: CASRNSLGEQYF
CDR3nt: TGTGCCAGCAGAAACAGTCTCGGCGAGCAGTACTTC

v_gene: TRBV7-3
d_gene: NA
abundance: NA
j_gene: TRBJ2-7
CDR3aa: CASSTGHSYEQYF
CDR3nt: TGTGCCAGCAGCACGGGACACTCATACGAGCAGTACTTC

v_gene: TRBV19
d_gene: TRBD1
abundance: NA
j_gene: TRBJ1-5
CDR3aa: CASSMGQGQPQHF
CDR3nt: TGTGCCAGTAGTATGGGACAGGGTCAGCCCCAGCATTTT

v_gene: TRBV18
d_gene: NA
abundance: NA
j_gene: TRBJ2-7
CDR3aa: CASSAGSSYEQYF
CDR3nt: TGTGCCAGCTCGGCAGGATCTTCCTACGAGCAGTACTTC

v_gene: TRBV9
d_gene: TRBD1
abundance: NA
j_gene: TRBJ2-3
CDR3aa: CASSASGTATDTQYF
CDR3nt: TGTGCCAGCAGCGCCTCCGGGACAGCCACAGATACGCAGTATTTT

v_gene: TRBV11-2
d_gene: TRBD2
abundance: NA
j_gene: TRBJ2-1
CDR3aa: CASSFVTSGVDNEQFF
CDR3nt: TGTGCCAGCAGTTTTGTGACTAGCGGGGTGGATAATGAGCAGTTCTTC

v_gene: TRBV30
d_gene: NA
abundance: NA
j_gene: TRBJ1-2
CDR3aa: CAWSREPNYGYTF
CDR3nt: TGTGCCTGGAGCCGGGAGCCGAACTATGGCTACACCTTC

v_gene: TRBV4-1
d_gene: TRBD1
abundance: NA
j_gene: TRBJ1-2
CDR3aa: CASSPGQRNYGYTF
CDR3nt: TGCGCCAGCAGCCCGGGACAGCGCAACTATGGCTACACCTTC

v_gene: TRBV13
d_gene: NA
abundance: NA
j_gene: TRBJ1-1
CDR3aa: CASSSVGGTEAFF
CDR3nt: TGTGCCAGCAGCTCAGTCGGGGGGACTGAAGCTTTCTTT

v_gene: TRBV7-2
d_gene: NA
abundance: NA
j_gene: TRBJ1-1
CDR3aa: CASSFKGGEGTEAFF
CDR3nt: TGTGCCAGCAGCTTTAAAGGGGGGGAAGGCACTGAAGCTTTCTTT

v_gene: TRBV29-1
d_gene: NA
abundance: NA
j_gene: TRBJ1-2
CDR3aa: CSVETGRGGYTF
CDR3nt: TGCAGCGTTGAAACAGGACGGGGGGGCTACACCTTC

v_gene: TRBV6-5
d_gene: NA
abundance: NA
j_gene: TRBJ2-5
CDR3aa: CASSYSGITYQETQYF
CDR3nt: TGTGCCAGCAGTTACTCGGGCATCACGTACCAAGAGACCCAGTACTTC

v_gene: TRBV5-5
d_gene: NA
abundance: NA
j_gene: TRBJ1-6
CDR3aa: CASSQINSPLHF
CDR3nt: TGTGCCAGCAGTCAAATCAATTCACCCCTCCACTTT

v_gene: TRBV2
d_gene: NA
abundance: NA
j_gene: TRBJ1-1
CDR3aa: CASSGGPTEAFF
CDR3nt: TGTGCCAGCAGCGGGGGACCCACTGAAGCTTTCTTT

v_gene: TRBV5-4
d_gene: TRBD1
abundance: few
j_gene: TRBJ1-1
CDR3aa: CASRTQGVHTEAFF
CDR3nt: TGTGCCAGCAGAACACAGGGGGTACACACTGAAGCTTTCTTT

v_gene: TRBV18
d_gene: NA
abundance: NA
j_gene: TRBJ1-1
CDR3aa: CASSRRRGDTEAFF
CDR3nt: TGTGCCAGCTCACGTCGAAGGGGCGACACTGAAGCTTTCTTT

v_gene: TRBV19
d_gene: NA
abundance: once
j_gene: TRBJ2-7
CDR3aa: CASSINRVESYEQYF
CDR3nt: TGTGCCAGTAGTATCAACAGGGTTGAGTCCTACGAGCAGTACTTC

v_gene: TRBV5-1
d_gene: NA
abundance: NA
j_gene: TRBJ1-2
CDR3aa: CASSWAVQGAYGYTF
CDR3nt: TGCGCCAGCAGCTGGGCTGTTCAGGGCGCCTATGGCTACACCTTC

v_gene: TRBV18
d_gene: NA
abundance: NA
j_gene: TRBJ1-2
CDR3aa: CASSPPARGNYGYTF
CDR3nt: TGTGCCAGCTCACCACCGGCTCGGGGAAACTATGGCTACACCTTC

v_gene: TRBV19
d_gene: NA
abundance: NA
j_gene: TRBJ2-7
CDR3aa: CASSMEGTQYF
CDR3nt: TGTGCCAGTAGTATGGAGGGAACCCAGTACTTC

v_gene: TRBV3-1/TRBV3-2
d_gene: NA
abundance: NA
j_gene: TRBJ2-3
CDR3aa: CASSVLTPMQDTQYF
CDR3nt: TGTGCCAGCAGCGTTCTTACTCCCATGCAAGATACGCAGTATTTT

v_gene: TRBV5-6
d_gene: NA
abundance: NA
j_gene: TRBJ2-7
CDR3aa: CASSLRAGVGEQYF
CDR3nt: TGTGCCAGCAGCTTACGGGCAGGGGTGGGCGAGCAGTACTTC

v_gene: TRBV14
d_gene: NA
abundance: NA
j_gene: TRBJ2-6
CDR3aa: CASSQLGDLTGANVLTF
CDR3nt: TGTGCCAGCAGCCAACTGGGCGACCTCACTGGGGCCAACGTCCTGACTTTC